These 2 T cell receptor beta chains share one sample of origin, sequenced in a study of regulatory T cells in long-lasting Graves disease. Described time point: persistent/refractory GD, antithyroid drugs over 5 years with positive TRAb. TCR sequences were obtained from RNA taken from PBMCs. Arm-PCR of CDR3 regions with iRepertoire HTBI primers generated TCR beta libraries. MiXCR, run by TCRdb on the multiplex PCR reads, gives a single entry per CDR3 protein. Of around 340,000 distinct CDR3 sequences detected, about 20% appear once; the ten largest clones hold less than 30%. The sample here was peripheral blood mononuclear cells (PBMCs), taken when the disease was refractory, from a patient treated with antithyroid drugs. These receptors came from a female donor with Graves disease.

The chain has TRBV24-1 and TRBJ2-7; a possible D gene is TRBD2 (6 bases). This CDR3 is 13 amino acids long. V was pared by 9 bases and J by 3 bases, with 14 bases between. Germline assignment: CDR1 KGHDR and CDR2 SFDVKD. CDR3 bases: TGTGCCACCTCCGACGGGAGTTACTACGAGCAGTACTTC. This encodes CATSDGSYYEQYF.

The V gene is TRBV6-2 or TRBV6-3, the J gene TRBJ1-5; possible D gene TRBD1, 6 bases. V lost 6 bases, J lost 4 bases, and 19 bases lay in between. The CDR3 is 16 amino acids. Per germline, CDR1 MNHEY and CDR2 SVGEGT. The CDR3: CASSHGGRGPNQPQHF. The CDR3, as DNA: TGTGCCAGCAGCCACGGAGGCAGGGGCCCAAATCAGCCCCAGCATTTT.